The 23 T cell receptor beta chains below all came from one sample that was sequenced in a study of patients and donors after allogeneic stem cell transplantation. TCRdb analysed the RT-PCR reads with MiXCR anew, one entry per CDR3 protein. Of a few hundred thousand distinct CDR3 sequences listed, roughly 13% are singletons. Sequencing used blood, either unsorted or a sorted T cell fraction (not recorded which). The receptors originated from a human donor who was either an allogeneic HSCT recipient or a stem cell or donor lymphocyte infusion donor (not recorded which). It is not recorded whose cells these are; they may come from a transplant donor.

This clonotype was counted a few times. This chain connects TRBV25-1 to TRBJ1-3, with D tentatively TRBD1 (6 bases). Germline V CDR1 and CDR2: MGHDK, SYGVNS. The CDR3 contains 15 residues. V lost 3 bases, J lost 3 bases, and 12 bases lay in between. The CDR3, as DNA: TGTGCCAGCAGTGACAGGGGACGGAGTGGAAACACCATATATTTT. It specifies CASSDRGRSGNTIYF.

This clonotype was seen many times. Here the CDR3 reads CASSLEGSGARNIQYF. In DNA form, the CDR3 reads TGTGCCAGCAGCTTAGAGGGTAGCGGGGCTAGAAACATTCAGTACTTC. The chain carries TRBV7-2 and TRBJ2-4; 8 bases map to TRBD2. Germline V lookup: CDR1 SGHTA, CDR2 FQGNSA. CDR3 size: 16 residues. Unmatched junction bases numbered 8, after V lost 1 base and J lost 6 bases.

This clonotype was detected many times. The chain links TRBV4-3 to TRBJ1-2, with a possible D match to TRBD1 (6 bases). The CDR3 extends over 18 amino acids. V dropped 0 bases and J dropped 7 bases, with 24 bases sitting between them. The germline CDR1 and CDR2 sequences are LGHNA and YSLEER. This CDR3 reads CASSQDPGRGGTTGGYTF. CDR3 coding DNA: TGCGCCAGCAGCCAAGATCCGGGCAGGGGAGGAACCACGGGTGGCTACACCTTC.

The chain carries TRBV6-2 or TRBV6-3 and TRBJ2-5, with D perhaps matching TRBD2 (6 bases). V dropped 7 bases and J dropped 2 bases, with 11 bases sitting between them. The CDR3 length is 13 residues. Per germline, CDR1 MNHEY and CDR2 SVGEGT. This CDR3 reads CASKDLAQETQYF. DNA of the CDR3: TGTGCCAGCAAAGACCTAGCGCAAGAGACCCAGTACTTC.

This clonotype was counted between two and nine times. J is TRBJ1-2 and V is TRBV7-8; no definite D call. The germline V and J ends were trimmed by 5 bases and 6 bases, with 10 bases remaining between them. This CDR3 comprises 12 residues. Germline-derived CDR1 and CDR2 are SGHVS and FQNEAQ. CDR3: CASSSLRDGYTF. CDR3 in DNA: TGTGCCAGCAGCAGCTTAAGGGATGGCTACACCTTC.

Ten or more counts support this clonotype. CDR3 DNA: TGTGCCAGCACCGGACAGGGGAACACTGAAGCTTTCTTT. This codes for CASTGQGNTEAFF. V is TRBV6-2 or TRBV6-3 and J is TRBJ1-1; 8 nucleotides agree with TRBD1. This CDR3 has 13 amino acids. Per germline, CDR1 MNHEY and CDR2 SVGEGT. Losses at the gene ends were 7 bases for V and 1 base for J; bases not matched to a gene: 2.

Only a few counts were recorded for this clonotype. The chain has TRBV12-3 or TRBV12-4 and TRBJ2-1; tentatively, D is TRBD2 (6 bases). The CDR3 covers 15 residues. V lost 7 bases and J lost 5, with 18 bases in between. The CDR3 is CASIKNGGGNNEQFF. CDR3 in DNA: TGTGCCAGCATCAAAAACGGCGGCGGGAACAATGAGCAGTTCTTC.

This clonotype was seen a few times. This rearrangement joins TRBV20-1 to TRBJ2-7; 9 positions agree with TRBD1. Losses at the gene ends were 3 bases for V and 3 bases for J; bases not matched to a gene: 12. CDR3 length: 16 residues. CDR1 and CDR2 (germline): DFQATT, SNEGSKA (reference sequence). CDR3 residues: CSASPTGGDRVYEQYF. The CDR3 region has the DNA TGCAGTGCTAGCCCAACAGGGGGCGATAGGGTCTACGAGCAGTACTTC.

This chain connects TRBV20-1 to TRBJ2-1; TRBD2 might be the D (6 bases). Trimming took off 2 bases at V and 8 bases at J, with 10 bases between the two ends. This CDR3 comprises 12 residues. The germline gives CDR1 DFQATT, CDR2 SNEGSKA (reference sequence). The CDR3 protein is CSARPGVHEQFF. In DNA, the CDR3 is TGCAGTGCTAGACCGGGGGTCCATGAGCAGTTCTTC.

The table lists this clonotype with many counts. The rearrangement joins TRBV20-1 to TRBJ2-7; possibly TRBD1 for D (6 bases). The CDR3 contains 12 residues. Germline lookup yields CDR1 DFQATT and CDR2 SNEGSKA (reference sequence). V was trimmed by 5 bases and J by 3 bases, leaving 11 bases between them. The CDR3, as DNA: TGCAGTGCTTCCTGGACAGTCTACGAGCAGTACTTC. It specifies CSASWTVYEQYF.

The chain has TRBV9 and TRBJ2-1, with 9 bases identical to TRBD2. Germline V gives CDR1 SGDLS, CDR2 YYNGEE. V shed 2 bases, J shed 6 bases, and the junction held 6 bases outside the gene matches. The CDR3 is made up of 15 amino acids. The CDR3 coding sequence is TGTGCCAGCAGCGTTGCAGCGGGGGGCCCCAATGAGCAGTTCTTC. This sequence encodes CASSVAAGGPNEQFF.

The V call is TRBV14, the J call TRBJ2-3; D is ambiguous. CDR1 is SGHDN and CDR2 is FVKESK in the germline V gene. This CDR3 has 14 amino acids. V dropped 2 bases and J dropped 7 bases, with 13 bases sitting between them. The CDR3 coding sequence is TGTGCCAGCAGCCAAAACACGGCCCGAAATACGCAGTATTTT. The encoded protein is CASSQNTARNTQYF.

This clonotype was seen at least ten times. CDR3 region: CASRQRYWGAHTEAFF. The CDR3 DNA reads as TGTGCCAGCCGCCAAAGGTATTGGGGGGCGCACACTGAAGCTTTCTTT. The rearrangement joins TRBV21-1 to TRBJ1-1; the DNA was not compared with TRBD1, the D call given in the table. TRBV21-1 is a documented pseudogene. This CDR3 region has 16 residues.

The genes are TRBV15 and TRBJ1-2, with 9 positions matching TRBD1. The CDR3 is made up of 15 amino acids. V was clipped by 4 bases and J by 4 bases; unmatched bases: 7. In germline, CDR1 is LNHNV, CDR2 YYDKDF (reference sequence). This CDR3 is CATSNRDREGYGYTF. Written as DNA, the CDR3 is TGTGCCACCAGCAACCGGGACAGGGAGGGCTATGGCTACACCTTC.

In this sample, this clonotype turned up many times. The V call is TRBV20-1, the J call TRBJ1-2, with 8 bases that match TRBD1. Trimming cost V 0 bases and J 4 bases; bases outside gene matches: 7. The CDR3 covers 15 residues. Germline lookup yields CDR1 DFQATT and CDR2 SNEGSKA (reference sequence). This chain's CDR3 is CSARDHIQGAYGYTF. The CDR3 DNA follows: TGCAGTGCTAGAGATCATATTCAGGGGGCCTATGGCTACACCTTC.

This clonotype was counted between two and nine times. This chain joins TRBV10-3 and TRBJ2-3, with a possible D match to TRBD2 (6 bases). Deletions cut 2 bases from V and 4 bases from J, with 10 bases between. CDR1 and CDR2 (germline): ENHRY, SYGVKD. The CDR3 runs 14 residues. The CDR3 reads CAISEASGADTQYF. CDR3 sequence (DNA): TGTGCCATCAGTGAGGCGTCGGGGGCAGATACGCAGTATTTT.

This clonotype was observed a handful of times. The chain joins TRBV20-1 to TRBJ2-1, with a weak D call TRBD2 (5 bases). The V end lost 3 bases, the J end lost 10 bases, and 13 bases lay between the germline ends. The CDR3 extends over 12 amino acids. Germline CDR1 is DFQATT and CDR2 is SNEGSKA (reference sequence). As DNA, the CDR3 is TGCAGTGCTAGTATTTCGGGGTCCGAGCAGTTCTTC. Translation: CSASISGSEQFF.

This chain links TRBV5-5 with TRBJ2-6, with D uncertain. This CDR3 has 14 residues. From germline, CDR1 is SGHKS and CDR2 YYEKEE (reference sequence). V was shortened by 2 bases and J by 3 bases, with 6 bases between the two germline ends. CDR3 region: CASSFSSGANVLTF. For the CDR3, the DNA is TGTGCCAGCAGCTTTTCGAGTGGGGCCAACGTCCTGACTTTC.

The chain joins TRBV28 to TRBJ2-1; TRBD2 aligns across 13 bases. CDR3 length equals 15 residues. V was clipped by 9 bases and J by 3 bases; unmatched bases: 5. Germline V gene lookup returns CDR1 MDHEN and CDR2 SYDVKM. The CDR3 bases are TGTGCCAGTAGGGGACTAGCGGGATTCTACAATGAGCAGTTCTTC. Protein product: CASRGLAGFYNEQFF.

The chain joins TRBV6-1 to TRBJ1-5; 12 nucleotides agree with TRBD1. The CDR3 spans 15 residues. CDR1 and CDR2 from the germline V gene are MNHNS and SASEGT. Unmatched junction bases numbered 6, after V lost 5 bases and J lost 7 bases. Here the CDR3 reads CASSTGTGGFQPQHF. CDR3 in DNA: TGTGCCAGCAGTACAGGGACAGGGGGCTTCCAGCCCCAGCATTTT.

This clonotype was seen at least ten times. V is TRBV6-5 and J is TRBJ1-1; D gene unclear. The CDR3 loop spans 12 amino acids. Germline loops: CDR1 MNHEY, CDR2 SVGAGI. V was trimmed by 2 bases and J by 7 bases, leaving 8 bases between them. This CDR3 is CASSYPPGEAFF. The CDR3 nucleotides are TGTGCCAGCAGTTACCCCCCCGGTGAAGCTTTCTTT.

There are a few counts of this clonotype. The chain links TRBV5-1 to TRBJ2-1; possible D gene TRBD2, 6 bases. This CDR3 contains 13 residues. Trimming shortened V by 5 bases and J by 7 bases, and 13 bases separated the two germline ends. CDR1 and CDR2 from the germline V gene are SGHRS and YFSETQ. CDR3 coding DNA: TGCGCCAGCAGAGGAGGGATGGCGAATGAGCAGTTCTTC. As protein: CASRGGMANEQFF.

This chain uses TRBV20-1 with TRBJ1-2; 7 positions match TRBD1. Per germline, CDR1 DFQATT and CDR2 SNEGSKA (reference sequence). Trimming cost V 2 bases and J 3 bases; bases outside gene matches: 6. The CDR3 has 14 amino acids. In DNA form, the CDR3 reads TGCAGTGCTAGAACGGGGCAGGGGGACTATGGCTACACCTTC. Encoded protein: CSARTGQGDYGYTF.